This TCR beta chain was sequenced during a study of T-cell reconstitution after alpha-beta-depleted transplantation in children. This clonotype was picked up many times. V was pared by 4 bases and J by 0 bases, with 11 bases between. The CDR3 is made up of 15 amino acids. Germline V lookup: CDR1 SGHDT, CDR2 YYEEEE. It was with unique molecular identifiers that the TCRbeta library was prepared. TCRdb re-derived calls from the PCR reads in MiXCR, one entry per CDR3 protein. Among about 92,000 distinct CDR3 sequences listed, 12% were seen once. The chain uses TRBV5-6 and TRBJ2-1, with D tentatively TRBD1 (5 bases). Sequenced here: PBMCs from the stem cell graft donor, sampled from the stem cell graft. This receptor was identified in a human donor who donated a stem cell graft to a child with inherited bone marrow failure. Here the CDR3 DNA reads TGTGCCAGCAGCCCCAGGGTGGGCTCCTACAATGAGCAGTTCTTC. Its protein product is CASSPRVGSYNEQFF.